The next 20 T cell receptor beta chains were all read from a single sample in a study of identical twins. TCRdb re-derived calls from the 5' RACE reads in MiXCR, one entry per CDR3 protein. Of more than 600,000 distinct CDR3 sequences listed, roughly 20% are singletons. The sample was also reused in another study, on T cells expressing NK-cell markers.

The specimen was PBMCs. All receptors come from a woman aged 18 to 35 in good health.

This clonotype appeared a few times. The chain is built from TRBV12-3 or TRBV12-4 and TRBJ1-2; no clear D. There are 12 residues in the CDR3. V lost 7 bases and J 4 bases, leaving 10 bases between the germline ends. In DNA, the CDR3 is TGTGCCAGCACCCGAGACACCTATGGCTACACCTTC. Translation gives CASTRDTYGYTF.

The J gene is TRBJ1-3, the V gene TRBV6-1; unclear D gene. Trimming pared 3 bases from V and 0 bases from J, leaving 9 bases between. Germline V CDR1 and CDR2: MNHNS, SASEGT. CDR3 length equals 15 residues. The CDR3 protein is CASSDDGDSGNTIYF. The CDR3 region has the DNA TGTGCCAGCAGTGATGACGGGGACTCTGGAAACACCATATATTTT.

This clonotype was counted only a few times. The V gene is TRBV7-8, the J gene TRBJ1-6; no clear D gene. V was trimmed by 1 base and J by 2 bases, leaving 12 bases between them. Germline CDR1 reads SGHVS; CDR2 reads FQNEAQ. The CDR3 extends over 17 amino acids. This CDR3 is CASSLVDNAAYNSPLHF. In nucleotides, the CDR3 is TGTGCCAGCAGCTTAGTCGACAACGCGGCCTATAATTCACCCCTCCACTTT.

This clonotype was detected a few times. The chain combines TRBV5-1 with TRBJ2-3, with a tentative D call TRBD1 (6 bases). The CDR3 totals 13 residues. Germline lookup yields CDR1 SGHRS and CDR2 YFSETQ. V dropped 6 bases and J dropped 5 bases, with 13 bases sitting between them. This CDR3 reads CASNGRTEDTQYF. The CDR3 region has the DNA TGCGCCAGCAACGGCCGGACAGAAGATACGCAGTATTTT.

This clonotype has a count of ten or more. The rearrangement joins TRBV4-3 to TRBJ2-7, with D unclear. Germline V gives CDR1 LGHNA, CDR2 YSLEER. V lost 1 base and J 4 bases, leaving 14 bases between the germline ends. This CDR3 region has 15 residues. The CDR3 nucleotides read TGCGCCAGCAGCCAAGGTTCAGTTCCGGGTTACGAGCAGTACTTC. As protein: CASSQGSVPGYEQYF.

This clonotype has just one count. V gene TRBV18 combines with J gene TRBJ2-3, with 12 bases aligning to TRBD2. V was clipped by 5 bases and J by 8 bases; unmatched bases: 14. Germline values: CDR1 KGHSH, CDR2 LQKENI. The CDR3 runs 17 residues. CDR3 in DNA: TGTGCCAGCTCATCGCTTCCTAGCGGGAGGGCCACGTTTACGCAGTATTTT. This codes for CASSSLPSGRATFTQYF.

Worth noting for this clonotype: One end of the junction varies from germline; a read error may be responsible. The chain recombines TRBV20-1 with TRBJ2-7, with 10 bases identical to TRBD2. Germline values: CDR1 DFQATT, CDR2 SNEGSKA (reference sequence). The CDR3 is 15 residues long. The CDR3 loop reads CCARALAGLSYEQYF. The CDR3 DNA reads TGCTGTGCTAGAGCACTAGCGGGGTTATCCTACGAGCAGTACTTC.

The chain uses TRBV6-5 and TRBJ2-1, with D perhaps matching TRBD1 (5 bases). The CDR3 has 14 amino acids. Germline-derived CDR1 and CDR2 are MNHEY and SVGAGI. V lost 2 bases and J 8 bases, leaving 13 bases between the germline ends. The CDR3 bases are TGTGCCAGCAGTTACGGGGCCAGCATATATGAGCAGTTCTTC. The encoded protein is CASSYGASIYEQFF.

The J gene is TRBJ2-7, the V gene TRBV6-1, with D tentatively TRBD2 (6 bases). The CDR3 is 14 amino acids. V lost 6 bases and J 5 bases, leaving 17 bases between the germline ends. Germline V CDR1 and CDR2: MNHNS, SASEGT. The CDR3 sequence: CASSPPAGSNEQYF. The CDR3 coding sequence is TGTGCCAGCAGCCCTCCGGCGGGATCCAACGAGCAGTACTTC.

This clonotype was observed a few times. The V and J genes are TRBV20-1 and TRBJ2-5; possibly TRBD1 for D (5 bases). The CDR3 covers 13 residues. Trimming removed 3 bases from V and 5 bases from J, with 13 bases in between. Germline lookup yields CDR1 DFQATT and CDR2 SNEGSKA (reference sequence). CDR3 in DNA: TGCAGTGCTAGGGACCGGACATTCGAGACCCAGTACTTC. As protein: CSARDRTFETQYF.

This rearrangement joins TRBV6-6 to TRBJ2-2; no reliable D call. The CDR3 spans 12 residues. The V gene lost 6 bases and the J gene lost 8 bases, with 10 bases spanning the gap. The germline CDR1 and CDR2 sequences are MNHNY and SVGAGI (reference sequence). Written as DNA, the CDR3 is TGTGCCAGCAGGGAAATCGTGGGGGAGCTGTTTTTT. It codes for CASREIVGELFF.

This rearrangement joins TRBV12-3 or TRBV12-4 to TRBJ1-2; 10 nucleotides agree with TRBD1. This CDR3 is built from 15 residues. J gave up 7 bases and V 5 bases, and 10 bases lay outside the gene matches. This CDR3 is CASSPPGQGFGGYTF. CDR3 sequence (DNA): TGTGCCAGCAGTCCTCCGGGACAGGGGTTTGGTGGCTACACCTTC.

The chain carries TRBV30 and TRBJ1-1, with D tentatively TRBD1 (6 bases). This CDR3 contains 15 residues. V was trimmed by 1 base and J by 1 base, leaving 13 bases between them. Germline CDR1 is GTSNPN and CDR2 is SVGIG (reference sequence). Written as DNA, the CDR3 is TGTGCCTGGAGTGATAGGACAGCCTGGAACACTGAAGCTTTCTTT. Encoded protein: CAWSDRTAWNTEAFF.

The chain joins TRBV5-1 to TRBJ2-3; possibly TRBD2 for D (7 bases). Looked up from germline, CDR1 is SGHRS and CDR2 is YFSETQ. The CDR3 covers 15 residues. V gave up 9 bases and J gave up 3 bases, with 20 bases separating them. This CDR3 reads CATTLAGGPTDTQYF. CDR3 DNA: TGCGCCACCACCCTAGCCGGGGGGCCTACAGATACGCAGTATTTT. Full variable domain (rest looked up from reference TRBV5-1 and TRBJ2-3): KAGVTQTPRYLIKTRGQQVTLSCSPISGHRSVSWYQQTPGQGLQFLFEYFSETQRNKGNFPGRFSGRQFSNSRSEMNVSTLELGDSALYLCATTLAGGPTDTQYFGPGTRLTVL.

This clonotype showed up many times. The V call is TRBV5-6, the J call TRBJ1-3; D remains unclear. Germline assignment: CDR1 SGHDT and CDR2 YYEEEE. V was clipped by 0 bases and J by 10 bases, with 11 bases between them. The CDR3 totals 13 residues. For the CDR3, the DNA is TGTGCCAGCAGCTTGGTGTTGTCCGAGACCATATATTTT. Protein: CASSLVLSETIYF.

The chain has TRBV27 and TRBJ2-3; 8 bases agree with TRBD1. The CDR3 has 16 residues. J was trimmed by 4 bases and V by 6 bases; bases with no gene match: 12. Germline V lookup: CDR1 MNHEY, CDR2 SMNVEV (reference sequence). The CDR3 loop reads CASRGTGGIQSDTQYF. DNA for the CDR3: TGTGCCAGCAGGGGAACAGGGGGGATACAGTCAGATACGCAGTATTTT.

This chain links TRBV11-2 with TRBJ2-3; TRBD2 might be the D (5 bases). V was clipped by 3 bases and J by 0 bases, with 19 bases between them. Germline CDR1 and CDR2: SGHAT and FQNNGV. The length of the CDR3 is 18 residues. This chain's CDR3 is CASSFSAGPTSSTDTQYF. DNA of the CDR3: TGTGCCAGCAGCTTTTCTGCGGGCCCTACCTCTAGCACAGATACGCAGTATTTT. The full variable domain, with the rest looked up from reference TRBV11-2 and TRBJ2-3, is EAGVAQSPRYKIIEKRQSVAFWCNPISGHATLYWYQQILGQGPKLLIQFQNNGVVDDSQLPKDRFSAERLKGVDSTLKIQPAKLEDSAVYLCASSFSAGPTSSTDTQYFGPGTRLTVL.

CDR3 coding DNA: TGTGCCAGCAGCTTAGTTGGCAGGGGTTGGAATCAGCCCCAGCATTTT. Translation: CASSLVGRGWNQPQHF. This chain uses TRBV7-9 with TRBJ1-5, with a tentative D call TRBD1 (6 bases). CDR3 length: 16 amino acids. Germline V CDR1 and CDR2: SEHNR, FQNEAQ (reference sequence). Between the trimmed V and J ends, which lost 1 base and 4 bases, there was a span of 14 bases.

The CDR3 nucleotides read TGTGCCAGCAGCTGGGACAGGCTCCGAGCAGATACGCAGTATTTT. It codes for CASSWDRLRADTQYF. The V gene is TRBV5-4, the J gene TRBJ2-3; 8 nucleotides line up with TRBD1. J gave up 4 bases and V 3 bases, and 7 bases lay outside the gene matches. Germline assignment: CDR1 SGHNT and CDR2 YYREEE (reference sequence). This CDR3 has 15 amino acids.

This clonotype was found a few times. V gene TRBV19 combines with J gene TRBJ2-1, with D perhaps TRBD2 (6 bases). The CDR3 sequence is 16 residues long. Germline CDR1 and CDR2: LNHDA and SQIVND (reference sequence). V gave up 1 base and J gave up 2 bases, with 12 bases separating them. The chain's CDR3 is CASSIVGSGAYNEQFF. The CDR3 DNA sequence: TGTGCCAGTAGTATAGTTGGTAGCGGAGCCTACAATGAGCAGTTCTTC.